A selection of T cell receptor beta chains follows, all from one sample in a study of CD8 T cells in ankylosing spondylitis. Via MiXCR, TCRdb re-called the 5' RACE reads, giving one row per CDR3 protein. The sample includes hundreds of thousands of distinct CDR3 sequences, roughly 12% of them seen just once. Sequences were obtained from blood, either unsorted or a sorted T cell fraction (not recorded which). All receptors derive from a male donor with ankylosing spondylitis. Both conserved end residues are part of each CDR3. The D gene is left open where the match is weak. Clone sizes are given selectively: once, few, many, or a class where the clone is expanded.

abundance	v_gene	j_gene	len	d_gene	CDR3aa	CDR3nt
few	TRBV20-1	TRBJ2-6	15	TRBD1	CSASPNRGTPNVLTF	TGCAGTGCTAGTCCTAACAGGGGGACCCCCAACGTCCTGACTTTC
many	TRBV5-1	TRBJ2-4	14	TRBD1	CASGEQGGGNIQYF	TGCGCCAGCGGAGAACAGGGGGGAGGAAACATTCAGTACTTC
-	TRBV6-2/TRBV6-3	TRBJ1-1	17	-	CASISPRGGRVGTEAFF	TGTGCCAGCATCTCTCCCAGAGGGGGGCGCGTGGGCACTGAAGCTTTCTTT
-	TRBV20-1	TRBJ2-7	14	TRBD1	CSARGDRRPYEQYF	TGCAGTGCTAGAGGGGACAGAAGGCCCTACGAGCAGTACTTC
few	TRBV7-6	TRBJ2-1	19	TRBD2	CASSHGVREDISSYNEQFF	TGTGCCAGCAGCCACGGGGTGCGGGAGGACATCTCGTCCTACAATGAGCAGTTCTTC
few	TRBV7-2	TRBJ2-7	15	TRBD1	CASSLYRGNPYEQYF	TGTGCCAGCAGCTTATACAGGGGAAATCCCTACGAGCAGTACTTC
few	TRBV12-3/TRBV12-4	TRBJ2-7	13	-	CASSFGGALEQYF	TGTGCCAGCAGTTTCGGGGGAGCCCTCGAGCAGTACTTC
-	TRBV4-3	TRBJ1-2	15	-	CASSQQGRAGYGYTF	TGCGCCAGCAGCCAACAGGGTAGGGCGGGCTATGGCTACACCTTC
many	TRBV20-1	TRBJ2-1	16	TRBD1	CSASWAGGVGVNEQFF	TGCAGTGCTAGTTGGGCAGGGGGCGTGGGGGTCAATGAGCAGTTCTTC
many	TRBV29-1	TRBJ2-3	14	-	CSVWPTEFGDTQYF	TGCAGCGTATGGCCCACAGAGTTTGGGGATACGCAGTATTTT
many	TRBV20-1	TRBJ2-7	14	-	CIPRTFPLSYEQYF	TGCATACCACGGACTTTTCCCCTCTCCTACGAGCAGTACTTC
few	TRBV7-8	TRBJ2-7	14	-	CASSRLGTGYEQYF	TGTGCCAGCAGCCGGCTAGGCACAGGGTACGAGCAGTACTTC
-	TRBV20-1	TRBJ2-7	12	-	CSPRVDSYEQYF	TGCAGTCCCCGGGTTGACTCCTACGAGCAGTACTTC
few	TRBV28	TRBJ2-7	14	TRBD2	CASSTSGRVREQYF	TGTGCCAGCAGTACTAGCGGGAGGGTTCGCGAGCAGTACTTC
many	TRBV15	TRBJ2-2	14	-	CATSTELNTGELFF	TGTGCCACCAGCACAGAACTGAACACCGGGGAGCTGTTTTTT
few	TRBV2	TRBJ2-1	14	-	CASSPDLNYNEQFF	TGTGCCAGCAGTCCGGACTTAAACTACAATGAGCAGTTCTTC
-	TRBV5-1	TRBJ1-1	15	-	CASSGNTGTDTEAFF	TGCGCCAGCAGCGGGAACACAGGGACTGACACTGAAGCTTTCTTT
many	TRBV7-2	TRBJ2-1	16	TRBD2	CASSVSGGVAYNEQFF	TGTGCCAGCAGCGTTAGCGGGGGGGTCGCCTACAATGAGCAGTTCTTC
-	TRBV6-2/TRBV6-3	TRBJ2-2	12	-	CASSYSRWGLFF	TGTGCCAGCAGTTACTCCAGATGGGGGCTGTTTTTT
few	TRBV6-2/TRBV6-3	TRBJ2-3	14	-	CASSRPGLTDTQYF	TGTGCCAGCAGCCGACCGGGACTCACAGATACGCAGTATTTT
many	TRBV29-1	TRBJ2-5	13	-	CSVTTGGGETQYF	TGCAGCGTGACTACGGGGGGCGGGGAGACCCAGTACTTC
-	TRBV6-5	TRBJ2-3	15	-	CASSYRGSSTDTQYF	TGTGCCAGCAGTTACAGAGGATCTAGCACAGATACGCAGTATTTT
once	TRBV7-9	TRBJ1-1	14	TRBD1	CASWTGGLNTEAFF	TGTGCCAGTTGGACAGGGGGCCTGAACACTGAAGCTTTCTTT
-	TRBV20-1	TRBJ2-3	13	-	CSAEGPHTDTQYF	TGCAGTGCTGAGGGACCCCACACAGATACGCAGTATTTT
-	TRBV29-1	TRBJ2-1	12	TRBD2	CSMRGIGNEQFF	TGCAGCATGCGGGGGATAGGGAATGAGCAGTTCTTC
many	TRBV20-1	TRBJ2-5	12	-	CSASHPQETQYF	TGCAGTGCCTCGCATCCGCAAGAGACCCAGTACTTC